A selection of T cell receptor beta chains follows, all from one sample in a study of blood T cell repertoires in COVID-19. The method was immunoSEQ multiplex PCR; TCRdb's version includes in-frame clones alone and lacks a portion of them. The data contain just over 90,000 clones, roughly 85% of them singletons. Sequencing was done on a sample of peripheral blood. The receptors shown here come from a human donor in a cohort sampled during active COVID-19. CDR3s include the opening cysteine and the closing phenylalanine or tryptophan. D genes are given only for firm matches. Size is omitted from some rows. Given values are once, few, many or a class for expanded clones.

cdr3_nt cdr3_aa v_call clone_size j_call d_call
TGTGCCAGAAGCTCCAGTCCGGGACAGGACTATGGCTACACCTTC CARSSSPGQDYGYTF TRBV5-3 - TRBJ1-2 TRBD1
TGCGCCAGCAGCTTGGAGGGACAGCGCCCAGGAAACACCATATATTTT CASSLEGQRPGNTIYF TRBV5-1 - TRBJ1-3 TRBD1
TGTGCCAGCAGTTTAGGCCTATACGAGCAGTACTTC CASSLGLYEQYF TRBV12-3/TRBV12-4 - TRBJ2-7 -
TGTGCCAGCACAACAGGGTCTGACAAAAACATTCAGTACTTC CASTTGSDKNIQYF TRBV18 - TRBJ2-4 -
TGTGCCAGCAGCTTAGTATCTACCGGGGAGCTGTTTTTT CASSLVSTGELFF TRBV7-2 - TRBJ2-2 -
TGCGCCAGCAGCCTAGGACAGGGGCTACCCAATTCACCCCTCCACTTT CASSLGQGLPNSPLHF TRBV4-1 - TRBJ1-6 TRBD1
TGTGCCAGCAGCTTAGTTGGCCGGTCAGCGGGGGGACGAACAGATACGCAGTATTTT CASSLVGRSAGGRTDTQYF TRBV7-6 - TRBJ2-3 TRBD2
TGTGCCAGCAGCTTATGGGACAGACTTTACGAGCAGTACTTC CASSLWDRLYEQYF TRBV7-2 - TRBJ2-7 TRBD1
TGTGCCACCAGCCCTCGCGGGGGCAGGGGCTATAACTATGGCTACACCTTC CATSPRGGRGYNYGYTF TRBV15 - TRBJ1-2 -
TGTGCCAGCAGTGAGGACAGGGGGGGACTTTTACAGGCCAAAAACATTCAGTACTTC CASSEDRGGLLQAKNIQYF TRBV27 - TRBJ2-4 TRBD1
TGCAGCGTGGGGTCAGGGGCCGCTGAAGCTTTCTTT CSVGSGAAEAFF TRBV29-1 - TRBJ1-1 -
TGTGCCACCAGTGATTTGCTAGACAATGAGCAGTTCTTC CATSDLLDNEQFF TRBV24-1 - TRBJ2-1 -
TGTGCCAGCAGTGGTCAGCGGAGTACAAGCGAGCAGTTCTTC CASSGQRSTSEQFF TRBV2 - TRBJ2-1 -
TGTGCCAGCAGCCAAAGACGGACTACTGCGGCTCCCACTGAAGCTTTCTTT CASSQRRTTAAPTEAFF TRBV14 many TRBJ1-1 -
TGTGCCAGCAGTCTGAGCGGGGGGACCACTGAAGCTTTCTTT CASSLSGGTTEAFF TRBV6-5 - TRBJ1-1 -
TGTGCCAGCAGTTTGCGGCAGGGTAATGGCTACACCTTC CASSLRQGNGYTF TRBV12-3/TRBV12-4 few TRBJ1-2 -
TGTGCCAGCAGCGTAGTTGGGGGGGAGCAGTTCTTC CASSVVGGEQFF TRBV9 - TRBJ2-1 -
TGTGCCAGCAGTTTCGGACTAGCGGGAGGGCTCTCCTACAATGAGCAGTTCTTC CASSFGLAGGLSYNEQFF TRBV27 - TRBJ2-1 TRBD2